These 8 T cell receptor beta chains came from one sample sequenced in a study of blood T cell repertoires in COVID-19. The repertoire was sequenced with immunoSEQ multiplex PCR; TCRdb's copy has only in-frame clones and lacks some. The sample has hundreds of thousands of clones, about 80% seen once. The sequenced material came from peripheral blood. These receptors were obtained from a woman older than 75 with acute or convalescent COVID-19.

This clone was picked up a small number of times. This chain links TRBV23-1 with TRBJ2-3; tentatively, D is TRBD2 (6 bases). TRBV23-1 is given ORF status, its function remaining uncertain. Between the trimmed V and J ends, which lost 6 bases and 0 bases, there was a span of 25 bases. There are 19 residues in the CDR3. The CDR3 protein is CASSPRAPRGGTSTDTQYF. In nucleotides, the CDR3 is TGCGCCAGCAGCCCCCGGGCCCCCCGCGGCGGGACTAGCACAGATACGCAGTATTTT.

CDR3 coding DNA: TGTGCCAGCAGTTTAAATCAGATCGCGCAGTATTTT. This translates into CASSLNQIAQYF. This chain connects TRBV28 to TRBJ2-3; D gene ambiguous. The CDR3 consists of 12 residues. V shed 2 bases and J shed 10 bases, with 10 bases lying between them. In germline, CDR1 is MDHEN, CDR2 SYDVKM.

The V and J genes are TRBV9 and TRBJ1-6; D perhaps matches TRBD1 (6 bases). The V gene lost 0 bases and the J gene lost 7 bases, with 11 bases spanning the gap. Germline CDR1 reads SGDLS; CDR2 reads YYNGEE. CDR3 size: 15 residues. The CDR3 spells CASSVEGGGNSPLHF. CDR3 nucleotides: TGTGCCAGCAGCGTAGAGGGGGGAGGGAATTCACCCCTCCACTTT.

The chain uses TRBV24-1 and TRBJ1-4; D gene unclear. With 2 bases removed from V and 6 bases from J, the gap between germline ends came to 12 bases. This CDR3 comprises 15 residues. Per germline, CDR1 KGHDR and CDR2 SFDVKD. The CDR3 DNA reads TGTGCCACCAGTGATTCCAGAGGCGGGGATGAAAAACTGTTTTTT. Residues: CATSDSRGGDEKLFF.

V is TRBV19 and J is TRBJ2-2; 8 nucleotides line up with TRBD1. CDR1 LNHDA and CDR2 SQIVND come from the germline V gene (reference sequence). The CDR3 is made up of 13 amino acids. After removal of 5 bases from V and 6 bases from J, the junction contained 2 bases not matched to a gene. As DNA, the CDR3 is TGTGCCAGTAGTCAGGGGGCGGCCGGGGAGCTGTTTTTT. Its translation: CASSQGAAGELFF.

In its sample, this clone was seen once. The J gene is TRBJ1-6, the V gene TRBV19, with TRBD1 matching 8 bases. The germline V gene encodes CDR1 LNHDA and CDR2 SQIVND (reference sequence). The junction had 6 bases not matched to a gene; V was cut back by 4 bases and J by 7 bases. CDR3 length: 15 amino acids. This chain's CDR3 is CASSTQGAKNSPLHF. The CDR3 DNA reads as TGTGCCAGTAGTACCCAGGGGGCGAAGAATTCACCCCTCCACTTT.

This clone came up a few times. The genes are TRBV9 and TRBJ2-3; the D is unclear. V lost 0 bases to trimming and J lost 2 bases, with 13 bases between them. Germline CDR1 SGDLS, CDR2 YYNGEE. This CDR3 comprises 16 residues. CDR3 residues: CASSVGQGLYTDTQYF. DNA for the CDR3: TGTGCCAGCAGCGTAGGACAAGGATTATACACAGATACGCAGTATTTT.

The chain links TRBV19 to TRBJ1-5; D is perhaps TRBD1 (6 bases). The germline V gene encodes CDR1 LNHDA and CDR2 SQIVND (reference sequence). The V gene lost 8 bases and the J gene lost 4 bases, with 12 bases spanning the gap. The CDR3 totals 13 residues. This CDR3 reads CASGKQGNQPQHF. In DNA form, the CDR3 reads TGTGCCAGTGGTAAACAGGGAAATCAGCCCCAGCATTTT.